The 27 T cell receptor beta chains reported below all come from one sample, sequenced in a study of blood T cell repertoires in COVID-19. The protocol was immunoSEQ multiplex PCR, while the TCRdb copy is restricted to in-frame clones and leaves out a portion. The sample yields about 160,000 clones, around 80% seen once. The sample consisted of peripheral blood. These receptors were collected from a man between 60 and 70 years old with active or convalescent COVID-19.

The chain employs TRBV9 and TRBJ1-1, with unresolved D. V dropped 0 bases and J dropped 3 bases, with 15 bases sitting between them. Per germline, CDR1 SGDLS and CDR2 YYNGEE. This CDR3 has 16 residues. CDR3 region: CASSVGPPTTDTEAFF. The DNA for the CDR3 is TGTGCCAGCAGCGTAGGCCCCCCTACTACGGACACTGAAGCTTTCTTT. Based on the CDR3 plus reference TRBV9 and TRBJ1-1, the full variable domain is DSGVTQTPKHLITATGQRVTLRCSPRSGDLSVYWYQQSLDQGLQFLIQYYNGEERAKGNILERFSAQQFPDLHSELNLSSLELGDSALYFCASSVGPPTTDTEAFFGQGTRLTVV.

This sequence joins TRBV7-9 and TRBJ2-3, with 8 bases matching TRBD1. CDR1 is SEHNR and CDR2 is FQNEAQ in the germline V gene (reference sequence). This CDR3 has 15 amino acids. J gave up 6 bases and V 1 base, and 6 bases lay outside the gene matches. The CDR3 spells CASSLGQGAVDTQYF. Here the CDR3 DNA reads TGTGCCAGCAGCTTAGGGCAGGGGGCGGTGGATACGCAGTATTTT.

The chain combines TRBV29-1 with TRBJ2-2; D possibly corresponds to TRBD2 (7 bases). In germline, CDR1 is SQVTM, CDR2 ANQGSEA. V was shortened by 3 bases and J by 9 bases, with 11 bases between the two germline ends. The CDR3 sequence is 12 residues long. CDR3 DNA sequence: TGCAGCGTTGACGGCGGGGGCCGGGAGCTGTTTTTT. Translated: CSVDGGGRELFF.

The genes are TRBV5-5 and TRBJ2-3, with 11 bases aligning to TRBD2. V shed 3 bases and J 6 bases; nucleotides not matched to a gene: 6. The CDR3 is 15 residues long. Per the germline V gene, CDR1 is SGHKS and CDR2 is YYEKEE (reference sequence). The CDR3 loop reads CASSSIAGGPDTQYF. The CDR3 DNA follows: TGTGCCAGCAGCTCCATAGCGGGGGGGCCCGATACGCAGTATTTT. The variable domain in full, completed from reference TRBV5-5 and TRBJ2-3, reads DAGVTQSPTHLIKTRGQQVTLRCSPISGHKSVSWYQQVLGQGPQFIFQYYEKEERGRGNFPDRFSARQFPNYSSELNVNALLLGDSALYLCASSSIAGGPDTQYFGPGTRLTVL.

Here the CDR3 reads CASSYGAETNYGYTF. CDR3 DNA sequence: TGTGCCAGCAGTTACGGGGCAGAAACGAACTATGGCTACACCTTC. The chain couples TRBV6-5 to TRBJ1-2; TRBD1 is a possible D gene (5 bases). Trimming pared 2 bases from V and 2 bases from J, leaving 12 bases between. The CDR3 has 15 amino acids. The germline V gene encodes CDR1 MNHEY and CDR2 SVGAGI.

The rearrangement uses TRBV15 and TRBJ2-3; 9 positions match TRBD2. Germline V lookup: CDR1 LNHNV, CDR2 YYDKDF (reference sequence). Losses at the gene ends were 1 base for V and 7 bases for J; bases not matched to a gene: 18. The CDR3 has 19 residues. The CDR3 DNA follows: TGTGCCACCAGCAGAGTGGTTGAATTAGCGGGAGATACGCCAAATACGCAGTATTTT. This encodes CATSRVVELAGDTPNTQYF.

V usage is TRBV5-1 and J usage is TRBJ1-6, with D maybe TRBD1 (6 bases). The CDR3 totals 13 residues. Trimming shortened V by 4 bases and J by 8 bases, and 10 bases separated the two germline ends. Germline V gene lookup returns CDR1 SGHRS and CDR2 YFSETQ. The CDR3 nucleotides are TGCGCCAGCAGCGTCAGGGGTGATTCACCCCTCCACTTT. As protein: CASSVRGDSPLHF.

With respect to this clone: This sequence may be a read error, since a much larger clone differs from it by one base. Other DNA sequences of this sample code for an identical CDR3. The rearrangement joins TRBV5-6 to TRBJ1-5; D is possibly TRBD1 (5 bases). Per germline, CDR1 SGHDT and CDR2 YYEEEE. The V and J ends lost 1 base and 3 bases respectively, with 8 bases between them. The CDR3 is 14 residues long. CDR3 sequence (DNA): TGTGCCAGCAGCTTGACAGGTTCCAATCAGCCCCAGCATTTT. Its protein product is CASSLTGSNQPQHF.

This chain links TRBV5-1 with TRBJ1-1, with D uncertain. There are 13 residues in the CDR3. The germline V gene encodes CDR1 SGHRS and CDR2 YFSETQ. Trimming shortened V by 0 bases and J by 0 bases, and 3 bases separated the two germline ends. The CDR3: CASSLALNTEAFF. The DNA for the CDR3 is TGCGCCAGCAGCTTGGCTCTGAACACTGAAGCTTTCTTT.

CDR3 DNA: TGTGCCAGCGTCCCGGGGACAGGGGAACCGCTGGATGAAAAACTGTTTTTT. Translation: CASVPGTGEPLDEKLFF. The V and J genes are TRBV2 and TRBJ1-4; 10 bases align to TRBD1. Trimming at V came to 8 bases and at J to 6 bases, leaving 15 bases not matched to a gene. The CDR3 consists of 17 residues. CDR1 and CDR2 (germline): SNHLY, FYNNEI.

This chain links TRBV19 with TRBJ1-5; 7 nucleotides line up with TRBD1. With 3 bases clipped from V and 4 bases from J, the junction kept 6 bases outside the gene matches. The CDR3 contains 15 residues. Germline V CDR1 and CDR2: LNHDA, SQIVND (reference sequence). This CDR3 reads CASSIGGTENQPQHF. The CDR3 region has the DNA TGTGCCAGTAGTATTGGTGGGACAGAGAATCAGCCCCAGCATTTT.

A few counts support this clone. The chain links TRBV5-6 to TRBJ2-7, with TRBD2 matching over 9 bases. The V segment lost 0 bases and the J segment 2 bases; nucleotides outside the gene matches: 6. This CDR3 contains 16 residues. Germline loops: CDR1 SGHDT, CDR2 YYEEEE. The CDR3 reads CASSLGRASGAYEQYF. CDR3 coding DNA: TGTGCCAGCAGCTTGGGCAGGGCTAGCGGGGCCTACGAGCAGTACTTC. Based on the CDR3 plus reference TRBV5-6 and TRBJ2-7, the full variable domain is DAGVTQSPTHLIKTRGQQVTLRCSPKSGHDTVSWYQQALGQGPQFIFQYYEEEERQRGNFPDRFSGHQFPNYSSELNVNALLLGDSALYLCASSLGRASGAYEQYFGPGTRLTVT.

The chain uses TRBV2 and TRBJ2-1; TRBD1 matches at 9 bases. The trim removed 5 bases at V and 10 bases at J, leaving 9 bases unmatched. Germline loops: CDR1 SNHLY, CDR2 FYNNEI. The CDR3 has 14 amino acids. CDR3 nucleotide sequence: TGTGCCAGCAGTCGGGACAGGGTGGCGGACGAGCAGTTCTTC. This gives the protein CASSRDRVADEQFF.

The chain has TRBV7-9 and TRBJ1-1, with D uncertain. Deletions cut 0 bases from V and 5 bases from J, with 7 bases between. CDR3 length: 13 amino acids. Germline loops: CDR1 SEHNR, CDR2 FQNEAQ (reference sequence). The CDR3 sequence: CASSLALRTEAFF. The CDR3 DNA sequence: TGTGCCAGCAGCTTAGCATTGAGGACTGAAGCTTTCTTT.

J is TRBJ2-1 and V is TRBV10-2; 9 nucleotides line up with TRBD2. There are 17 residues in the CDR3. Per the germline V gene, CDR1 is WSHSY and CDR2 is SAAADI. After removal of 6 bases from V and 4 bases from J, the junction contained 13 bases not matched to a gene. The CDR3 region is CASSRLAETPPYNEQFF. CDR3 nucleotides: TGCGCCAGCAGCAGACTAGCGGAGACCCCTCCGTACAATGAGCAGTTCTTC.

The chain recombines TRBV6-5 with TRBJ1-2, with 9 bases lining up with TRBD1. The CDR3 is 14 residues long. The trim removed 2 bases at V and 8 bases at J, leaving 6 bases unmatched. CDR1 is MNHEY and CDR2 is SVGAGI in the germline V gene. CDR3 sequence (DNA): TGTGCCAGCAGTTACGGTACAGGGGGCCCGGGCTACACCTTC. The encoded protein is CASSYGTGGPGYTF.

The chain couples TRBV7-2 to TRBJ2-7; 10 bases line up with TRBD2. Germline CDR1 and CDR2: SGHTA and FQGNSA. J gave up 0 bases and V 0 bases, and 2 bases lay outside the gene matches. CDR3 length: 16 amino acids. This CDR3 is CASSLAASGSSYEQYF. The CDR3, as DNA: TGTGCCAGCAGCTTAGCGGCTAGCGGGAGCTCCTACGAGCAGTACTTC.

The chain is built from TRBV7-2 and TRBJ2-5; D gene unclear. Looked up from germline, CDR1 is SGHTA and CDR2 is FQGNSA. Deletions cut 4 bases from V and 0 bases from J, with 9 bases between. The CDR3 extends over 14 amino acids. The CDR3 loop reads CASSYDKYQETQYF. CDR3 in DNA: TGTGCCAGCAGCTACGACAAGTACCAAGAGACCCAGTACTTC.

The chain joins TRBV5-4 to TRBJ2-1; 7 bases fit TRBD2. Looked up from germline, CDR1 is SGHNT and CDR2 is YYREEE (reference sequence). J gave up 9 bases and V 6 bases, and 3 bases lay outside the gene matches. This CDR3 contains 11 residues. Written as DNA, the CDR3 is TGTGCCAGCATGGGGAGGGGTGAGCAGTTCTTC. Translated: CASMGRGEQFF.

The CDR3: CASSLHGQLNTEAFF. The CDR3 DNA reads as TGCGCCAGCAGCCTCCACGGACAGCTGAACACTGAAGCTTTCTTT. The rearrangement links TRBV5-1 to TRBJ1-1, with TRBD1 as a possible D gene (6 bases). Germline values: CDR1 SGHRS, CDR2 YFSETQ. This CDR3 has 15 residues. Trimming cost V 4 bases and J 0 bases, with 13 bases left between them.

Details on this clone: The sample has other DNA sequences that encode this CDR3 too. This chain connects TRBV20-1 to TRBJ2-7; D is possibly TRBD1 (5 bases). From germline, CDR1 is DFQATT and CDR2 SNEGSKA (reference sequence). This CDR3 is 11 amino acids long. The V end lost 6 bases, the J end lost 0 bases, and 6 bases lay between the germline ends. The CDR3 DNA sequence: TGCAGTGCCAGGGACTCCTACGAGCAGTACTTC. Translated, it gives CSARDSYEQYF.

Comments on this clone: This sample includes further DNA sequences coding for the same CDR3. Written as DNA, the CDR3 is TGTGCCAGTAGTACCCAAGGGTCGGGGCAGCCCCAGCATTTT. Translating it yields CASSTQGSGQPQHF. The V call is TRBV19, the J call TRBJ1-5; D is uncertain. The CDR3 has 14 residues. Trimming left V 4 bases short and J 7 bases short, with 14 bases between. Germline CDR1 and CDR2: LNHDA and SQIVND (reference sequence).

J is TRBJ2-7 and V is TRBV29-1; D is unresolved. Deletions cut 4 bases from V and 4 bases from J, with 14 bases between. Per the germline V gene, CDR1 is SQVTM and CDR2 is ANQGSEA. The CDR3 covers 13 residues. The CDR3 loop is CSVGPPGQYEQYF. The CDR3 bases are TGCAGCGTTGGACCCCCTGGGCAATACGAGCAGTACTTC.

This clone was observed a single time. The chain employs TRBV5-1 and TRBJ2-5; 9 bases are a match to TRBD1. Germline loops: CDR1 SGHRS, CDR2 YFSETQ. This CDR3 has 15 residues. V gave up 4 bases and J gave up 2 bases; unmatched junction bases: 6. CDR3 nucleotides: TGCGCCAGCAGCCGGGGACAGGGTGGACAAGAGACCCAGTACTTC. Translation gives CASSRGQGGQETQYF.

The chain links TRBV19 to TRBJ1-2, with TRBD1 identical over 11 bases. Germline V lookup: CDR1 LNHDA, CDR2 SQIVND (reference sequence). After removal of 5 bases from V and 2 bases from J, the junction contained 10 bases not matched to a gene. The CDR3 contains 17 residues. CDR3 nucleotide sequence: TGTGCCAGTAGTTTTTCCGGACAGGGGGCGTACAACTATGGCTACACCTTC. Translated, it gives CASSFSGQGAYNYGYTF.

The chain is built from TRBV18 and TRBJ1-5; no firm D call. From germline, CDR1 is KGHSH and CDR2 LQKENI. The ends were cut back, 2 bases at V and 4 bases at J, with 9 bases in the middle. This CDR3 comprises 14 residues. The CDR3 reads CASSPVADNQPQHF. The CDR3 coding sequence is TGTGCCAGCTCACCAGTGGCAGATAATCAGCCCCAGCATTTT. The full variable domain, its missing parts supplied by reference TRBV18 and TRBJ1-5, is NAGVMQNPRHLVRRRGQEARLRCSPMKGHSHVYWYRQLPEEGLKFMVYLQKENIIDESGMPKERFSAEFPKEGPSILRIQQVVRGDSAAYFCASSPVADNQPQHFGDGTRLSIL.

The rearrangement uses TRBV29-1 and TRBJ2-2, with TRBD2 matching 10 bases. The CDR3 has 14 amino acids. The V gene end was trimmed by 6 bases and the J gene end by 7 bases; junction bases not matched to a gene: 8. Germline-derived CDR1 and CDR2 are SQVTM and ANQGSEA. Written as DNA, the CDR3 is TGCAGCGTCCGGAGGACTAGCGGTGTCGGGGAGCTGTTTTTT. This translates into CSVRRTSGVGELFF.